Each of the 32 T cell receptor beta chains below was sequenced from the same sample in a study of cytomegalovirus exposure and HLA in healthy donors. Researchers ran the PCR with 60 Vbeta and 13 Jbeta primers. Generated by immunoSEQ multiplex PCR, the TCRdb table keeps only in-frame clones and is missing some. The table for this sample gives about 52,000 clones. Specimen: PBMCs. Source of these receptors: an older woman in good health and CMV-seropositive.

The CDR3 protein is CASSHPPGTGLSNQPQHF. In DNA, the CDR3 is TGTGCCAGCAGCCATCCTCCCGGGACAGGGCTTAGCAATCAGCCCCAGCATTTT. The chain carries TRBV11-2 and TRBJ1-5; 9 positions match TRBD1. J was trimmed by 0 bases and V by 5 bases; bases with no gene match: 11. The length of the CDR3 is 18 residues. The germline V gene has CDR1 SGHAT and CDR2 FQNNGV.

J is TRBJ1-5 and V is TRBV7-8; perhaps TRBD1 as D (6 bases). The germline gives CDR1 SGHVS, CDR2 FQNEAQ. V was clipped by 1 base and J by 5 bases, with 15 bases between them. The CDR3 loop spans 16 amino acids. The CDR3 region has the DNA TGTGCCAGCAGCTTAGTCCCAGTTGGGGGCGATCAGCCCCAGCATTTT. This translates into CASSLVPVGGDQPQHF.

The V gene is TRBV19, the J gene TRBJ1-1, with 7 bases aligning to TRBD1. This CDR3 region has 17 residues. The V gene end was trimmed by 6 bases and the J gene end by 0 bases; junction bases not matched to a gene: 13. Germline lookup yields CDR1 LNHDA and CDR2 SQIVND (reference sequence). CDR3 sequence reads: CASSERQGSFMNTEAFF. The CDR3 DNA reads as TGTGCCAGTAGCGAGAGACAGGGTTCCTTTATGAACACTGAAGCTTTCTTT.

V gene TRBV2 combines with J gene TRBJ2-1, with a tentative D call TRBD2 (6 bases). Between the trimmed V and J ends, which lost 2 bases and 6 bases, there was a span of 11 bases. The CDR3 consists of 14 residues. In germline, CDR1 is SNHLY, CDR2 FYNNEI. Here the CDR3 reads CASSESGEGNEQFF. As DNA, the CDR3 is TGTGCCAGCAGTGAATCGGGGGAAGGCAATGAGCAGTTCTTC. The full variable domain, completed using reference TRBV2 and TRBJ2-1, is EPEVTQTPSHQVTQMGQEVILRCVPISNHLYFYWYRQILGQKVEFLVSFYNNEISEKSEIFDDQFSVERPDGSNFTLKIRSTKLEDSAMYFCASSESGEGNEQFFGPGTRLTVL.

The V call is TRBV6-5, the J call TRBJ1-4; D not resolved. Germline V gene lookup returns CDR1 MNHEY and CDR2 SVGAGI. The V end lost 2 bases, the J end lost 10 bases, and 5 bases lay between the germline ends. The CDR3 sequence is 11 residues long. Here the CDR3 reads CASSYAGKLFF. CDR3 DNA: TGTGCCAGCAGTTACGCCGGAAAACTGTTTTTT.

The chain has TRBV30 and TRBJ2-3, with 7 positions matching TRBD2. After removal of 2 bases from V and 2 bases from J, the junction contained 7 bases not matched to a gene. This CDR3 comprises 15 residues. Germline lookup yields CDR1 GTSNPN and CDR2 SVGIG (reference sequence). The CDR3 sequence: CAWSSELANTDTQYF. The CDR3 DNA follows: TGTGCCTGGAGTAGCGAACTAGCGAACACAGATACGCAGTATTTT.

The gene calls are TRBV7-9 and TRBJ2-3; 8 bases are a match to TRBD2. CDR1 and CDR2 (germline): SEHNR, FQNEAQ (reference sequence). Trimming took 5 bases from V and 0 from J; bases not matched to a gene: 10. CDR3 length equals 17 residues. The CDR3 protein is CASSPRRAGGSTDTQYF. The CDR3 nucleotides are TGTGCCAGCAGCCCACGTCGGGCGGGGGGAAGCACAGATACGCAGTATTTT. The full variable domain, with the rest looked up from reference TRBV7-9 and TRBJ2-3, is DTGVSQNPRHKITKRGQNVTFRCDPISEHNRLYWYRQTLGQGPEFLTYFQNEAQLEKSRLLSDRFSAERPKGSFSTLEIQRTEQGDSAMYLCASSPRRAGGSTDTQYFGPGTRLTVL.

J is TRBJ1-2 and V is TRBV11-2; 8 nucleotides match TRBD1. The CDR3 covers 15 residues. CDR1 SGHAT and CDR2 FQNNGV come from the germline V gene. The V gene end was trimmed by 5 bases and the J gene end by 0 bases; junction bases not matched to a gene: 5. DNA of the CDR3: TGTGCCAGCAGCCGGACAGGGAGCGCTAACTATGGCTACACCTTC. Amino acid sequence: CASSRTGSANYGYTF.

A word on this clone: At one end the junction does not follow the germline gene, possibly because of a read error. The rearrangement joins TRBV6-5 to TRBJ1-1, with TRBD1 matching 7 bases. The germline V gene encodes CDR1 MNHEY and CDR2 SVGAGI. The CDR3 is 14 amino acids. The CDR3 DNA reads TGTGCCAGCAGTTCCGGGACAGCGAACACTGAAGATTTCTTT. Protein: CASSSGTANTEDFF.

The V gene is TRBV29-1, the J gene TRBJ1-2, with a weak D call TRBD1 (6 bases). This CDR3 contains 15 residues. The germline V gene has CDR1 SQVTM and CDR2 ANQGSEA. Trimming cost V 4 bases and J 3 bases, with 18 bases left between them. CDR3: CSVVFVGGGDYGYTF. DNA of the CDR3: TGCAGCGTTGTATTCGTCGGGGGGGGCGACTATGGCTACACCTTC.

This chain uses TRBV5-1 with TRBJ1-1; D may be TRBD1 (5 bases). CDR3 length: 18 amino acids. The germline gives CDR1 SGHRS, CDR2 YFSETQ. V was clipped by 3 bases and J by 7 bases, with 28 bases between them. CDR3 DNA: TGCGCCAGCAGCTCCCTTTCCCCCTCGAACCAGGGTGGGCGTGAAGCTTTCTTT. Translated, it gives CASSSLSPSNQGGREAFF. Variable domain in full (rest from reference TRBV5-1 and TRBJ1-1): KAGVTQTPRYLIKTRGQQVTLSCSPISGHRSVSWYQQTPGQGLQFLFEYFSETQRNKGNFPGRFSGRQFSNSRSEMNVSTLELGDSALYLCASSSLSPSNQGGREAFFGQGTRLTVV.

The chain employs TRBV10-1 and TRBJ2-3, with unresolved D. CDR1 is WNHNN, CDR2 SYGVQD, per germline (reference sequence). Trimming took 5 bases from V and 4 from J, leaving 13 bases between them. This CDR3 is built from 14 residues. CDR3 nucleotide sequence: TGCGCCAGCAGTTTAGGCAGGATGGCAGATACGCAGTATTTT. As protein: CASSLGRMADTQYF.

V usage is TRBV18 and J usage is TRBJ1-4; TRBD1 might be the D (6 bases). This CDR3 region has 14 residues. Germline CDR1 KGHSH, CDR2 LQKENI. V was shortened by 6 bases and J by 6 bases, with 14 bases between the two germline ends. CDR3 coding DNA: TGTGCCAGCTCCCAGGGGACCGTGGATGAAAAACTGTTTTTT. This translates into CASSQGTVDEKLFF.

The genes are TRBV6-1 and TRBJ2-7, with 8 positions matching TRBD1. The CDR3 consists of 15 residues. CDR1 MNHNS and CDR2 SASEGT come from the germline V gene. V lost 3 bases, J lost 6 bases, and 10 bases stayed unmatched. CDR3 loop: CASSEDRAGPFEQYF. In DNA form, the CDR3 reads TGTGCCAGCAGTGAGGACAGGGCCGGGCCTTTCGAGCAGTACTTC.

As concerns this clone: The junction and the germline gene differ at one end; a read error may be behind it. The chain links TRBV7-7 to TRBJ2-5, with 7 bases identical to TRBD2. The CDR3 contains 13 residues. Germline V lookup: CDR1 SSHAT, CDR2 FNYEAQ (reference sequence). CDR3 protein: CASSSWGGETQYF. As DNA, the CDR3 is TGTGCTAGCAGCTCTTGGGGGGGAGAGACCCAGTACTTC.

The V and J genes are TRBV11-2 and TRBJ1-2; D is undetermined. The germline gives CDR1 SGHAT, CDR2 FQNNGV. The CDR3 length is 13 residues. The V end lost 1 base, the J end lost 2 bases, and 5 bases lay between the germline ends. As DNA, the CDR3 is TGTGCCAGCAGCTTAGCGGAGAACTATGGCTACACCTTC. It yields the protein CASSLAENYGYTF.

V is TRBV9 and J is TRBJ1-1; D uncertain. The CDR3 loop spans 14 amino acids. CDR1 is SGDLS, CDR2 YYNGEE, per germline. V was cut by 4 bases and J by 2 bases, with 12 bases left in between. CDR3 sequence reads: CASSPRLLNTEAFF. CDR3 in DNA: TGTGCCAGCAGCCCCAGGCTATTAAACACTGAAGCTTTCTTT.

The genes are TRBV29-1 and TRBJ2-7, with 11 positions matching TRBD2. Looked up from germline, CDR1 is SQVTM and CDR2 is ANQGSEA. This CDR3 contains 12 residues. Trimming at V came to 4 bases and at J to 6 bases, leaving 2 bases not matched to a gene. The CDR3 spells CSVGLAGGEQYF. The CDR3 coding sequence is TGCAGCGTTGGGCTAGCGGGGGGCGAGCAGTACTTC.

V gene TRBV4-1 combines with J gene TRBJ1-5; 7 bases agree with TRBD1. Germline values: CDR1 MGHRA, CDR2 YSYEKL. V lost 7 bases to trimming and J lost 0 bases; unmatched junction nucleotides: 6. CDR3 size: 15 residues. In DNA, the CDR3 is TGCGCCAGCAACAGGGGCGTCTATAGCAATCAGCCCCAGCATTTT. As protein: CASNRGVYSNQPQHF.

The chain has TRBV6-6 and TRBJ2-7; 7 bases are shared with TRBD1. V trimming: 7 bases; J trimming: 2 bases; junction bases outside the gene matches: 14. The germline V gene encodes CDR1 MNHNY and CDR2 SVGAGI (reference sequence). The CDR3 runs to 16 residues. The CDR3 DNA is TGTGCCAGCACCACGACCCACAGGGGTGCCCCCTACGAGCAGTACTTC. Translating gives CASTTTHRGAPYEQYF.

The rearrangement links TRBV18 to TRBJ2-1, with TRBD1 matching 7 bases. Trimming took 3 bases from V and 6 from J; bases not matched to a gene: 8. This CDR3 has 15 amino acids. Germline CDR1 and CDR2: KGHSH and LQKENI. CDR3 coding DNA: TGTGCCAGCTCACCCCAGGCAGGGGGTCTCAATGAGCAGTTCTTC. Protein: CASSPQAGGLNEQFF. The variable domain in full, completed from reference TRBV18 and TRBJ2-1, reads NAGVMQNPRHLVRRRGQEARLRCSPMKGHSHVYWYRQLPEEGLKFMVYLQKENIIDESGMPKERFSAEFPKEGPSILRIQQVVRGDSAAYFCASSPQAGGLNEQFFGPGTRLTVL.

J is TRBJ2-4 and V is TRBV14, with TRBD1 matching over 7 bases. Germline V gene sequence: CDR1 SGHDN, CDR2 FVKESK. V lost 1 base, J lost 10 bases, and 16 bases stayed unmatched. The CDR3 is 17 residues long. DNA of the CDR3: TGTGCCAGCAGCCAAGGCAGAGGTCGGGACAGACCATTTATTCAGTACTTC. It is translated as CASSQGRGRDRPFIQYF. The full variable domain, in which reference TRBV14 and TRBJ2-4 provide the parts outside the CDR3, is EAGVTQFPSHSVIEKGQTVTLRCDPISGHDNLYWYRRVMGKEIKFLLHFVKESKQDESGMPNNRFLAERTGGTYSTLKVQPAELEDSGVYFCASSQGRGRDRPFIQYFGAGTRLSVL.

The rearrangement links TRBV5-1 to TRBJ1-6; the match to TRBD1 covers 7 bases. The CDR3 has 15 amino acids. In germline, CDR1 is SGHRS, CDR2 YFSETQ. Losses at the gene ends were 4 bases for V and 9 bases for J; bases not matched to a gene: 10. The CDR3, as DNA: TGCGCCAGCAGCGCCTACGGGACAGTAACTTCACCCCTCCACTTT. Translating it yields CASSAYGTVTSPLHF.

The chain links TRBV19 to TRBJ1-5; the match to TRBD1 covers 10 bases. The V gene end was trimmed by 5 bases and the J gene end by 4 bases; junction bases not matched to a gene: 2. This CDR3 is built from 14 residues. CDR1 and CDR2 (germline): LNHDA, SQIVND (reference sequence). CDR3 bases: TGTGCCAGTAGTTTGGGACAGGGGAATCAGCCCCAGCATTTT. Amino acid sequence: CASSLGQGNQPQHF.

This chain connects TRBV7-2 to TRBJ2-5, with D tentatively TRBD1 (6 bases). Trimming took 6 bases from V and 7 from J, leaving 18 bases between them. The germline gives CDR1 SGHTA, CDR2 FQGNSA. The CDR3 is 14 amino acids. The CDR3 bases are TGTGCCAGCAGGCAGGGGTGGCAGAAAGGGACCCAGTACTTC. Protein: CASRQGWQKGTQYF.

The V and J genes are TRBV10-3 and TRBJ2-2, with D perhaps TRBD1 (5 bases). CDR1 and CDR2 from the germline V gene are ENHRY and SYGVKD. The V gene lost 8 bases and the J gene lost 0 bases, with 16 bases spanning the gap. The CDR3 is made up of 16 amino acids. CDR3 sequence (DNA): TGTGCCATCTCTGGCTGGGGCCTTCCGAACACCGGGGAGCTGTTTTTT. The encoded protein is CAISGWGLPNTGELFF.

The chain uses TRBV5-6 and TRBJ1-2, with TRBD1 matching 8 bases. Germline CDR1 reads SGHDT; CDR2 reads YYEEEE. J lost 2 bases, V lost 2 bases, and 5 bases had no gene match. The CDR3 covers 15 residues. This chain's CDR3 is CASSLDRGANYGYTF. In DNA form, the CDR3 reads TGTGCCAGCAGCTTAGACAGGGGCGCCAACTATGGCTACACCTTC.

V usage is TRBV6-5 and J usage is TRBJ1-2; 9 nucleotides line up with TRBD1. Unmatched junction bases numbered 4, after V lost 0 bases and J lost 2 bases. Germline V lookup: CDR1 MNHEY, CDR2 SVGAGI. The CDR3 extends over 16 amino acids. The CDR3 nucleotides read TGTGCCAGCAGTTACTCAAGGACAGGGGTGAACTATGGCTACACCTTC. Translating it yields CASSYSRTGVNYGYTF.

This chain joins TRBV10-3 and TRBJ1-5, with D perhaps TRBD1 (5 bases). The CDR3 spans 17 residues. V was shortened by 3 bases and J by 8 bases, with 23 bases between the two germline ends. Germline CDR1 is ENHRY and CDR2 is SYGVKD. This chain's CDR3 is CAISDPLGGGPGKPQHF. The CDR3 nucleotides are TGTGCCATCAGTGATCCTCTCGGGGGAGGCCCAGGGAAGCCCCAGCATTTT.

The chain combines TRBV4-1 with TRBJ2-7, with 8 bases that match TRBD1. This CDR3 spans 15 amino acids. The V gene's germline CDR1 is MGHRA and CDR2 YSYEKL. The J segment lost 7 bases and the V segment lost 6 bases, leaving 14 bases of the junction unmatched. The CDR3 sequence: CASSPVGRGLGEQYF. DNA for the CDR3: TGCGCCAGCAGTCCCGTTGGCAGGGGGCTAGGAGAGCAGTACTTC.

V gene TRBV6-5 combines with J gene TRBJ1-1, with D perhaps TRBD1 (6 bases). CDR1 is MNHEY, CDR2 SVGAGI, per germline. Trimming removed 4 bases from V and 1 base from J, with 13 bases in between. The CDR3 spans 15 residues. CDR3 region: CASSSLQGSNTEAFF. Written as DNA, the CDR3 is TGTGCCAGCAGTTCCTTACAGGGTTCGAACACTGAAGCTTTCTTT.

The CDR3 region has the DNA TGCAGCGTTCCGGGACAGGGTACCTACGAGCAGTACTTC. Its translation: CSVPGQGTYEQYF. This sequence joins TRBV29-1 and TRBJ2-7; TRBD1 matches 9 bases. After removal of 5 bases from V and 2 bases from J, the junction contained 4 bases not matched to a gene. This CDR3 comprises 13 residues. Germline V gives CDR1 SQVTM, CDR2 ANQGSEA.